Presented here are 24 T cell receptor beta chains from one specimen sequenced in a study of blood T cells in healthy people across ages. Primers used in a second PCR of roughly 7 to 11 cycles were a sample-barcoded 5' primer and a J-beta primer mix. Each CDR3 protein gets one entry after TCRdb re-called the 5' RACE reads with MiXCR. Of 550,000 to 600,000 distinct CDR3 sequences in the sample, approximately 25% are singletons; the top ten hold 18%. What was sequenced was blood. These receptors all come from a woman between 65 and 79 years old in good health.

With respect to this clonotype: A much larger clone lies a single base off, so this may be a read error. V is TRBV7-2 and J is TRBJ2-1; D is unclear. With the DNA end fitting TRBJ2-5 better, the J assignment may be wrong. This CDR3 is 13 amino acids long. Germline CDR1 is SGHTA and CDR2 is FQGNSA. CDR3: CASSPASMETQYF. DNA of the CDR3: TGTGCCAGCAGCCCGGCTAGTATGGAGACCCAGTACTTC.

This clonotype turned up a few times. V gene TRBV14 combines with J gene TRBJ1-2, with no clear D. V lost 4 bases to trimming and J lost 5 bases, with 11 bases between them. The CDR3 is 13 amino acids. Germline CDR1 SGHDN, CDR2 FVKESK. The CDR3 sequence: CASSPETTYGYTF. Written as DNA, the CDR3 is TGTGCCAGCAGCCCTGAGACAACTTATGGCTACACCTTC.

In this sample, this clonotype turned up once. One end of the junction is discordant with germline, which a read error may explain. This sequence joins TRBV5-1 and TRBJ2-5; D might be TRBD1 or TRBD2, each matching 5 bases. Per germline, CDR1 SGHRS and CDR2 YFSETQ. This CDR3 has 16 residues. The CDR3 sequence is CASSDRTWGPFNERFF. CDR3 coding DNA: TGCGCCAGCAGCGATCGTACGTGGGGCCCCTTCAATGAGCGGTTCTTC.

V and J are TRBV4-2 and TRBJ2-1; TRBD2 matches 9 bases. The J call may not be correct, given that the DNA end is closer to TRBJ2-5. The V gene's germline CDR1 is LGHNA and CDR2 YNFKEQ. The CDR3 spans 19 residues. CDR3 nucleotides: TGTGCCAGCAGCCAAGGTACAGCGGGGGGAAGACTTGGAAGCGGGACCCAGTACTTC. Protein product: CASSQGTAGGRLGSGTQYF.

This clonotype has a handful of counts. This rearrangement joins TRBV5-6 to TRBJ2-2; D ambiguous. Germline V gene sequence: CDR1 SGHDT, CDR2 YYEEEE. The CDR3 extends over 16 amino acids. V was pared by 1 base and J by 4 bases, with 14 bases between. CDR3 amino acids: CASSLMRQKSTGELFF. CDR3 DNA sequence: TGTGCCAGCAGCTTGATGCGGCAGAAAAGCACCGGGGAGCTGTTTTTT.

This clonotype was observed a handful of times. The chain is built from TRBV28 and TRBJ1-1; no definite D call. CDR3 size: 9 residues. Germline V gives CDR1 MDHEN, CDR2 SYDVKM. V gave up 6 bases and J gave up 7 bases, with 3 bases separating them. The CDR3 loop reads CASRNEAFF. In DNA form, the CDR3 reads TGTGCCAGCAGGAATGAAGCTTTCTTT.

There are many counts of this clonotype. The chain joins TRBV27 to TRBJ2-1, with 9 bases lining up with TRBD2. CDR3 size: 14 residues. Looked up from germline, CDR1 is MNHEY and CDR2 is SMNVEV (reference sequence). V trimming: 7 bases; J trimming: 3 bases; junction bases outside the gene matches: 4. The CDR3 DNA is TGTGCCAGCATGCGGGGGGGAAACTACAATGAGCAGTTCTTC. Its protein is CASMRGGNYNEQFF.

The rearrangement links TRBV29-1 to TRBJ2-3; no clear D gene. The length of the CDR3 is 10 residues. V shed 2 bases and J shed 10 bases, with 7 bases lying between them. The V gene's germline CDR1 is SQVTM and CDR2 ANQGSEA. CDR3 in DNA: TGCAGCGTTGAAACGCAAGCGCAGTATTTT. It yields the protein CSVETQAQYF.

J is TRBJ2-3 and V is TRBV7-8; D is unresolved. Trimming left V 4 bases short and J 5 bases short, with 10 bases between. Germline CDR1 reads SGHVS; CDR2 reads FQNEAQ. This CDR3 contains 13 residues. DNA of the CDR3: TGTGCCAGCAGCTACCTTTTGGGAGATACGCAGTATTTT. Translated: CASSYLLGDTQYF.

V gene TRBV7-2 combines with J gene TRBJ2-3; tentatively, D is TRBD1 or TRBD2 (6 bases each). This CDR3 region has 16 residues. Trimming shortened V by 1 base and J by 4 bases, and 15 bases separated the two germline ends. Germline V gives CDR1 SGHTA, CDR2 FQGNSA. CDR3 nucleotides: TGTGCCAGCAGCTTAGGGGGGGCCAGATTGGCAGATACGCAGTATTTT. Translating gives CASSLGGARLADTQYF.

The DNA for the CDR3 is TGCAGTGCTAGTCGGGGGGCTTGGAATGAGCAGTTCTTC. As protein: CSASRGAWNEQFF. The chain uses TRBV20-1 and TRBJ2-1; maybe TRBD2 (7 bases). The CDR3 extends over 13 amino acids. V lost 3 bases to trimming and J lost 7 bases, with 13 bases between them. Per the germline V gene, CDR1 is DFQATT and CDR2 is SNEGSKA (reference sequence).

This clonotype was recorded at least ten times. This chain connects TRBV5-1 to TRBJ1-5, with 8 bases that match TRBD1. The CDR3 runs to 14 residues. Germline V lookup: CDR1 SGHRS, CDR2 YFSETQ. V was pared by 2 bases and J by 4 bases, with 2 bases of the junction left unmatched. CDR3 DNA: TGCGCCAGCAGCTTCGGACAGGGTAATCAGCCCCAGCATTTT. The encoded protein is CASSFGQGNQPQHF.

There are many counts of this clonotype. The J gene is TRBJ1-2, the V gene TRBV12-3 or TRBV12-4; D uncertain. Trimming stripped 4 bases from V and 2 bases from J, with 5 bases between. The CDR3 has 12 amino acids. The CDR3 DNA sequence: TGTGCCAGCAGTTACGGAAACTATGGCTACACCTTC. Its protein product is CASSYGNYGYTF.

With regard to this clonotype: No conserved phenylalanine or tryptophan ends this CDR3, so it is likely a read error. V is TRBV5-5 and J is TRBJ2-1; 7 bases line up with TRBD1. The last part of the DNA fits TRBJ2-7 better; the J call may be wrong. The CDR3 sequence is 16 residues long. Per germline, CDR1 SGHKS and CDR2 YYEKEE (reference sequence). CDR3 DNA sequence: TGTGCCAGCAGCTTGGGTCCAAGACAGGGATCCTACGAGCAGTACCTC. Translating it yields CASSLGPRQGSYEQYL.

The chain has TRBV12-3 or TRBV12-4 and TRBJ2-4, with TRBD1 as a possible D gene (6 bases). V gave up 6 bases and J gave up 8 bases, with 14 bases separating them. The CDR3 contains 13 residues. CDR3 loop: CASRGHNGDIQYF. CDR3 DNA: TGTGCCAGCAGGGGACATAACGGAGACATTCAGTACTTC.

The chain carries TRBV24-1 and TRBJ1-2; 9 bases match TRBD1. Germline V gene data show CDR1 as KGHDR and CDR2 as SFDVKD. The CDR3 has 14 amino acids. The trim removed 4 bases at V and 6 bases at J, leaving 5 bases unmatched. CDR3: CATSDRTGDHGYTF. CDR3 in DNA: TGTGCCACCAGTGACCGGACAGGGGATCATGGCTACACCTTC.

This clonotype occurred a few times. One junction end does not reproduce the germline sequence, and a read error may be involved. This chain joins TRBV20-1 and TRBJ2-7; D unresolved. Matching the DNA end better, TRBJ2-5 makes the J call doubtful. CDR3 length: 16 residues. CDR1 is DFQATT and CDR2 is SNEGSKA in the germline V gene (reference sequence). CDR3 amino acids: CGARDLLDPLRETQYF. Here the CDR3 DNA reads TGCGGTGCTAGAGATCTCCTAGATCCCTTAAGAGAGACCCAGTACTTC.

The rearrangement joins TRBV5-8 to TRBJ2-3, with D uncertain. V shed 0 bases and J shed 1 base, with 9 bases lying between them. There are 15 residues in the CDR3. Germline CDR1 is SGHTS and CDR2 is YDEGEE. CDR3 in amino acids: CASSLEATGTDTQYF. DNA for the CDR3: TGTGCCAGCAGCTTGGAGGCTACTGGCACAGATACGCAGTATTTT.

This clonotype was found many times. This CDR3 reads CSVLPTGTGNTEAFF. CDR3 nucleotides: TGCAGCGTTCTACCAACCGGGACAGGGAATACTGAAGCTTTCTTT. The chain has TRBV29-1 and TRBJ1-1; TRBD1 matches 9 bases. J was trimmed by 5 bases and V by 5 bases; bases with no gene match: 12. CDR3 length: 15 amino acids. Germline CDR1 is SQVTM and CDR2 is ANQGSEA.

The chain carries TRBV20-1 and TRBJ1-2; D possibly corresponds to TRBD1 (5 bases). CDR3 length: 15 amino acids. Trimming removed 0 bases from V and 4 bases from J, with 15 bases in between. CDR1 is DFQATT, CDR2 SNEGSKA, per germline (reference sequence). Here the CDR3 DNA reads TGCAGTGCTAGAGATGTTGGGACGGGGGTCTATGGCTACACCTTC. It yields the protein CSARDVGTGVYGYTF.

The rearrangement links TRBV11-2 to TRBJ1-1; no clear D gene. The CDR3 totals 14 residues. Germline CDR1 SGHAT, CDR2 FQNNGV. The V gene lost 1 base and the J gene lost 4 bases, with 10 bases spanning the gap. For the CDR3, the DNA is TGTGCCAGCAGCTTAGGAGGAGGCCTCACTGAAGCTTTCTTT. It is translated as CASSLGGGLTEAFF.

The CDR3 protein is CATSRGNSDYGYTF. CDR3 DNA sequence: TGTGCCACCAGCAGAGGAAACAGCGACTATGGCTACACCTTC. This chain joins TRBV15 and TRBJ1-2, with no clear D. Germline assignment: CDR1 LNHNV and CDR2 YYDKDF (reference sequence). This CDR3 comprises 14 residues. V was clipped by 1 base and J by 3 bases, with 9 bases between them.

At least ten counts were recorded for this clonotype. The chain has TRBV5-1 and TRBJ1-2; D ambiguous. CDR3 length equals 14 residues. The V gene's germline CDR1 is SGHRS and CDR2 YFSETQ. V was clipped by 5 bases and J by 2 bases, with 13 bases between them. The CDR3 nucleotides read TGCGCCAGCAGAGACGGTGTCGGCAACTATGGCTACACCTTC. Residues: CASRDGVGNYGYTF.

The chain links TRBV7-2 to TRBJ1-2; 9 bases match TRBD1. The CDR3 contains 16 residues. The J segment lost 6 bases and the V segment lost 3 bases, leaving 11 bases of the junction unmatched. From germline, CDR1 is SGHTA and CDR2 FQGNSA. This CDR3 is CASSFSNPGTGNGYTF. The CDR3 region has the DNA TGTGCCAGCAGCTTTTCAAATCCCGGGACAGGGAATGGCTACACCTTC.